This T cell receptor (beta chain) was found in a study of control samples from healthy donors and cancer patients. The table came from immunoSEQ multiplex PCR; TCRdb's copy has only in-frame clones and leaves some out. The repertoire holds approximately 170,000 clones, roughly 92% seen once, with 0.68% in the top ten. Germline-derived CDR1 and CDR2 are LGHNA and YSLEER. CDR3 length: 14 amino acids. With 0 bases removed from V and 0 bases from J, the gap between germline ends came to 5 bases. The source is a woman aged 30 to 39 in good health. Sequencing used blood. The V and J genes are TRBV4-3 and TRBJ1-1; D remains unclear. The CDR3 DNA is TGCGCCAGCAGCCAAGATTATTTGAACACTGAAGCTTTCTTT. Translating it yields CASSQDYLNTEAFF.